The rows below give T cell receptor beta chains drawn from one sample of a study of T cells in Graves' hyperthyroidism and ophthalmopathy. MiXCR was run by TCRdb on the multiplex PCR reads, yielding one entry per CDR3 protein. The data hold about 400,000 distinct CDR3 sequences, with more than 12% observed a single time. The sequencing input was blood. All receptors derive from a woman aged 25 to 39 with Graves' hyperthyroidism. Each CDR3 is given with its conserved first and last residue. D genes are given only for firm matches. A clone size is listed for some rows: how often the clone was seen (once, few, many), or a class if it is expanded.

>few|TRBJ2-2|TRBV6-1|.
CASSEALRTTGELFF
TGTGCCAGCAGTGAAGCGCTTCGTACCACCGGGGAGCTGTTTTTT
>many|TRBJ2-5|TRBV13|TRBD2
CASSFRSGRFQETQYF
TGTGCCAGCAGCTTTAGGAGCGGGAGGTTTCAAGAGACCCAGTACTTC
>few|TRBJ2-5|TRBV27|.
CASSLSTRGQETQYF
TGTGCCAGCAGTTTATCGACCCGGGGCCAAGAGACCCAGTACTTC
>many|TRBJ2-1|TRBV5-1|.
CASKESSYNEQFF
TGCGCCAGCAAGGAGAGCTCCTACAATGAGCAGTTCTTC
>.|TRBJ2-1|TRBV19|.
CASSISGHSYNEQFF
TGTGCCAGTAGTATTTCGGGACACTCCTACAATGAGCAGTTCTTC
>many|TRBJ2-1|TRBV7-3|.
CASSLSGYSYNEQFF
TGTGCCAGCAGCCTAAGCGGGTATTCCTACAATGAGCAGTTCTTC
>few|TRBJ2-2|TRBV24-1|TRBD2
CATSPSAGGPATGELFF
TGTGCCACCTCCCCGAGCGCGGGAGGGCCGGCCACCGGGGAGCTGTTTTTT
>.|TRBJ1-5|TRBV2|TRBD1
CASSGKGQAGNQPQHF
TGTGCCAGCAGTGGGAAGGGACAGGCAGGCAATCAGCCCCAGCATTTT
>few|TRBJ1-3|TRBV20-1|.
CSARVSGAGNAIYF
TGCAGTGCTAGAGTGTCAGGGGCTGGAAACGCCATATATTTT
>few|TRBJ2-1|TRBV18|.
CASSRQESEQFF
TGTGCCAGCTCCCGACAGGAGTCTGAGCAGTTCTTC
>many|TRBJ2-7|TRBV20-1|TRBD2
CSASGLATYEQYF
TGCAGTGCTTCCGGACTAGCGACGTACGAGCAGTACTTC
>few|TRBJ2-1|TRBV4-1|.
CASSKLAVSSYNEQFF
TGCGCCAGCAGCAAATTAGCCGTAAGCTCCTACAATGAGCAGTTCTTC
>.|TRBJ1-5|TRBV29-1|.
CSVSWEIGQPQHF
TGCAGCGTCAGCTGGGAAATAGGACAGCCCCAGCATTTT
>.|TRBJ2-7|TRBV20-1|.
CSARDRLRSAYEQYF
TGCAGTGCTAGAGATCGATTGAGAAGTGCCTACGAGCAGTACTTC
>few|TRBJ1-5|TRBV19|.
CASSIMGESGGQPQHF
TGTGCCAGTAGTATCATGGGGGAATCGGGGGGTCAGCCCCAGCATTTT
>.|TRBJ2-3|TRBV10-3|.
CAISPRTASTDTQYF
TGTGCCATCAGTCCTCGGACAGCTAGCACAGATACGCAGTATTTT
>.|TRBJ2-1|TRBV29-1|.
CSVERFDKQFF
TGCAGCGTTGAGAGGTTCGATAAGCAGTTCTTC
>.|TRBJ2-1|TRBV3-1|.
CASSDIGPRSYNEQFF
TGTGCCAGCAGCGACATTGGGCCCCGCTCCTACAATGAGCAGTTCTTC
>.|TRBJ2-2|TRBV14|TRBD2
CASSKGQAGNTGELFF
TGTGCCAGCAGCAAGGGGCAAGCGGGAAACACCGGGGAGCTGTTTTTT
>many|TRBJ2-1|TRBV12-3/TRBV12-4|TRBD2
CASGYTGTSGFWIYNEQFF
TGTGCCAGCGGGTATACCGGGACTAGCGGGTTTTGGATCTACAATGAGCAGTTCTTC
>many|TRBJ2-7|TRBV30|.
CAWSVADAPLGYEQYF
TGTGCCTGGAGTGTAGCGGACGCCCCGCTGGGCTACGAGCAGTACTTC
>few|TRBJ2-5|TRBV27|.
CATRFVGSWETQYF
TGTGCCACCCGATTTGTTGGTTCTTGGGAGACCCAGTACTTC
>many|TRBJ2-7|TRBV6-1|.
CASSEVWGTYEQYF
TGTGCCAGCAGTGAAGTATGGGGTACCTACGAGCAGTACTTC
>many|TRBJ1-4|TRBV2|TRBD1
CASSLQGVGEKLFF
TGTGCCAGCAGTTTACAGGGGGTGGGGGAAAAACTGTTTTTT
>.|TRBJ2-6|TRBV5-6|TRBD2
CASTPTWGGAGANVLTF
TGTGCCAGCACTCCCACGTGGGGGGGGGCTGGGGCCAACGTCCTGACTTTC
>few|TRBJ2-1|TRBV30|.
CAWRNEEQGRGQFF
TGTGCCTGGAGAAATGAGGAACAGGGTCGGGGACAGTTCTTC
>many|TRBJ2-3|TRBV20-1|TRBD2
CSALGLLAGVLGPLDPQYF
TGCAGTGCTCTGGGGCTACTAGCGGGCGTTCTGGGACCCCTCGATCCGCAGTATTTT
>many|TRBJ2-5|TRBV18|.
CASSPADWRETQYF
TGTGCCAGCTCACCAGCTGACTGGCGAGAGACCCAGTACTTC
>many|TRBJ2-7|TRBV5-6|TRBD2
CASSFGTSDYEQYF
TGTGCCAGCAGCTTCGGGACTAGCGACTACGAGCAGTACTTC
>many|TRBJ2-3|TRBV27|TRBD2
CASSQTSSSSTDTQYF
TGTGCCAGCAGCCAGACTAGCTCCTCTAGCACAGATACGCAGTATTTT
>few|TRBJ2-7|TRBV12-3/TRBV12-4|TRBD1
CASSRPGTGDYEQYF
TGTGCCAGCAGTCGACCCGGGACAGGTGACTACGAGCAGTACTTC
>many|TRBJ1-1|TRBV18|.
CASSPRGPTEAFF
TGTGCCAGCTCACCACGAGGGCCCACTGAAGCTTTCTTT
>.|TRBJ1-2|TRBV6-1|.
CATSSPGRSYGYTF
TGTGCCACCAGCTCCCCGGGCAGATCCTATGGCTACACCTTC
>many|TRBJ2-2|TRBV18|TRBD1
CASSSGQGSPNTGELFF
TGTGCCAGCTCATCGGGACAGGGGTCTCCGAACACCGGGGAGCTGTTTTTT
>many|TRBJ1-2|TRBV5-1|.
CASSLREANYGYTF
TGCGCCAGCAGCTTGAGGGAAGCTAACTATGGCTACACCTTC
>few|TRBJ2-1|TRBV19|TRBD1
CASSRAGGEGYNEQFF
TGTGCCAGTAGTAGGGCAGGGGGAGAGGGGTACAATGAGCAGTTCTTC
>many|TRBJ2-1|TRBV28|.
CASSSGGGGAYNEQFF
TGTGCCAGCAGTTCGGGCGGAGGGGGGGCCTACAATGAGCAGTTCTTC
>.|TRBJ2-5|TRBV29-1|.
CSVLGWEQETQYF
TGCAGCGTTTTGGGGTGGGAACAAGAGACCCAGTACTTC
>.|TRBJ2-5|TRBV7-2|TRBD2
CASSLWGSGEETQYF
TGTGCCAGCAGCTTATGGGGGAGCGGGGAGGAGACCCAGTACTTC
>.|TRBJ2-5|TRBV19|TRBD2
CASSPGLALQETQYF
TGTGCCAGTAGTCCGGGACTAGCCTTACAAGAGACCCAGTACTTC
>many|TRBJ2-1|TRBV11-2|.
CASRKTPGPSSYNEQFF
TGTGCCAGCAGAAAAACTCCGGGACCCAGCTCCTACAATGAGCAGTTCTTC
>many|TRBJ2-1|TRBV4-1|TRBD1
CASSQVRDRPYNEQFF
TGCGCCAGCAGCCAAGTCCGGGACAGGCCTTACAATGAGCAGTTCTTC
>many|TRBJ2-1|TRBV7-2|TRBD1
CASSLGPHGQGFSYEQFF
TGTGCCAGCAGCTTAGGACCCCACGGACAGGGGTTCTCGTATGAGCAGTTCTTC
>few|TRBJ2-3|TRBV7-9|.
CASRAGGSTDTQYF
TGTGCCAGCCGCGCCGGCGGGAGCACAGATACGCAGTATTTT
>.|TRBJ1-2|TRBV29-1|.
CSVWSPRQALDGYTF
TGCAGCGTCTGGTCTCCTCGACAGGCCCTCGATGGCTACACCTTC
>many|TRBJ2-3|TRBV27|.
CASSSLGAGDTDTQYF
TGTGCCAGCAGTTCCCTGGGGGCGGGAGATACAGATACGCAGTATTTT
>.|TRBJ2-5|TRBV20-1|TRBD1
CSAATGEETQHF
TGCAGTGCCGCGACAGGGGAAGAGACCCAGCACTTC
>few|TRBJ2-7|TRBV20-1|TRBD1
CSARGPGGLYEQYF
TGCAGTGCTAGAGGGCCAGGGGGCTTATACGAGCAGTACTTC
>many|TRBJ2-4|TRBV28|TRBD1
CASSLGQGLRNIQYF
TGTGCCAGCAGCTTGGGACAGGGTCTTAGAAACATTCAGTACTTC
>.|TRBJ2-2|TRBV28|.
CASSRATVTGELFF
TGTGCCAGCAGTAGAGCGACAGTCACCGGGGAGCTGTTTTTT
>many|TRBJ2-3|TRBV20-1|TRBD2
CSATRDYYTDTQYF
TGCAGTGCCACCCGGGACTACTACACAGATACGCAGTATTTT
>many|TRBJ2-7|TRBV12-3/TRBV12-4|TRBD2
CASSRTSGAFYEQYF
TGTGCCAGCAGTAGGACTAGCGGGGCCTTCTACGAGCAGTACTTC
>.|TRBJ2-3|TRBV5-1|.
CASSFSPAPDTQYF
TGCGCCAGCAGCTTCAGCCCGGCTCCAGATACGCAGTATTTT
>many|TRBJ1-1|TRBV2|.
CASSEAAQGFSEAFF
TGTGCCAGCAGTGAAGCGGCTCAGGGTTTTTCGGAAGCTTTCTTT
>.|TRBJ1-5|TRBV5-4|.
CASSSYSGASNQPQHF
TGTGCCAGCAGCTCGTACTCAGGGGCTAGCAATCAGCCCCAGCATTTT
>many|TRBJ1-4|TRBV27|.
CATSGTIGEKLFF
TGTGCCACCTCTGGAACGATAGGTGAAAAACTGTTTTTT
>few|TRBJ2-5|TRBV4-1|TRBD1
CASSPLKDRYQETQYF
TGCGCCAGCAGCCCGCTAAAGGACAGGTACCAAGAGACCCAGTACTTC